The 20 T cell receptor beta chains given below trace back to one sample, sequenced in a study of response to subunit inactivated influenza vaccine. TCRdb processed the RT-PCR reads anew with MiXCR; each CDR3 protein has one entry. This table has more than 550,000 distinct CDR3 sequences, 12% appearing once. The sequencing here drew on PBMCs from blood, taken on the day of vaccination. The receptors derive from a man aged 50 to 59 who received an inactivated influenza vaccine.

This clonotype was detected only a few times. This chain links TRBV7-8 with TRBJ2-7; D remains ambiguous. This CDR3 spans 13 amino acids. The V end lost 4 bases, the J end lost 6 bases, and 13 bases lay between the germline ends. From germline, CDR1 is SGHVS and CDR2 FQNEAQ. The CDR3 region is CASSYLQPTEQYF. As DNA, the CDR3 is TGTGCCAGCAGCTACCTACAACCCACCGAGCAGTACTTC.

The chain recombines TRBV9 with TRBJ2-3; D is ambiguous. The CDR3 runs to 15 residues. V lost 2 bases and J 1 base, leaving 11 bases between the germline ends. Germline CDR1 reads SGDLS; CDR2 reads YYNGEE. This chain's CDR3 is CASSVGYVGTDTQYF. DNA of the CDR3: TGTGCCAGCAGCGTCGGGTATGTGGGCACAGATACGCAGTATTTT. The full variable domain, in which reference TRBV9 and TRBJ2-3 provide the parts outside the CDR3, is DSGVTQTPKHLITATGQRVTLRCSPRSGDLSVYWYQQSLDQGLQFLIQYYNGEERAKGNILERFSAQQFPDLHSELNLSSLELGDSALYFCASSVGYVGTDTQYFGPGTRLTVL.

This clonotype has more than one count but fewer than ten. The CDR3 here is CASSLNRGGNEQYF. CDR3 DNA sequence: TGTGCCAGCAGCTTAAATAGGGGCGGGAACGAGCAGTACTTC. The chain couples TRBV7-9 to TRBJ2-7, with D possibly TRBD2 on 6 matching bases. The CDR3 length is 14 residues. V shed 2 bases and J shed 5 bases, with 13 bases lying between them. Germline values: CDR1 SEHNR, CDR2 FQNEAQ (reference sequence).

This clonotype has only a few counts. The chain has TRBV6-5 and TRBJ2-1, with D tentatively TRBD2 (5 bases). Germline CDR1 reads MNHEY; CDR2 reads SVGAGI. CDR3 length equals 15 residues. Trimming cost V 0 bases and J 8 bases, with 14 bases left between them. The DNA of the CDR3 is TGTGCCAGCAGTTACTCAAGTCCTCCGGAGGATGAGCAGTTCTTC. This sequence encodes CASSYSSPPEDEQFF.

The rearrangement links TRBV6-5 to TRBJ1-1; 10 bases agree with TRBD1. CDR1 and CDR2 from the germline V gene are MNHEY and SVGAGI. V gave up 2 bases and J gave up 0 bases; unmatched junction bases: 12. This CDR3 comprises 19 residues. CDR3 nucleotides: TGTGCCAGCAGTTACAGCTCGACAGGGGGCCTTCCCCTGAACACTGAAGCTTTCTTT. Translating it yields CASSYSSTGGLPLNTEAFF.

The V gene is TRBV6-2 or TRBV6-3, the J gene TRBJ1-6; D remains unclear. V gave up 1 base and J gave up 0 bases, with 19 bases separating them. Germline-derived CDR1 and CDR2 are MNHEY and SVGEGT. The CDR3 spans 20 residues. The CDR3 nucleotides are TGTGCCAGCAGTTACTTCGCGATTTTACGTCCGAGCTCCTATAATTCACCCCTCCACTTT. It yields the protein CASSYFAILRPSSYNSPLHF.

The gene calls are TRBV7-8 and TRBJ2-5; unclear D gene. Germline V gene data show CDR1 as SGHVS and CDR2 as FQNEAQ. CDR3 length: 14 residues. Deletions cut 5 bases from V and 5 bases from J, with 15 bases between. The CDR3 spells CASSLLGSKETQYF. DNA of the CDR3: TGTGCCAGCAGCCTTTTGGGGTCAAAGGAGACCCAGTACTTC.

This clonotype has a handful of counts. The chain employs TRBV5-1 and TRBJ2-5, with 8 nucleotides matching TRBD1. CDR1 is SGHRS and CDR2 is YFSETQ in the germline V gene. V lost 4 bases and J lost 4; bases outside the gene matches: 6. This CDR3 contains 14 residues. CDR3 nucleotide sequence: TGCGCCAGCAGCCCGACAGGGGTAGGAGAGACCCAGTACTTC. Protein product: CASSPTGVGETQYF.

Comment on this clonotype: One end of the junction fails to match germline, which may point to a read error. V and J are TRBV30 and TRBJ2-1; TRBD2 agrees at 8 bases. The CDR3 is 14 amino acids. Germline lookup yields CDR1 GTSNPN and CDR2 SVGIG (reference sequence). CDR3 region: CAWTGGASHNEQFF. CDR3 sequence (DNA): TGTGCCTGGACCGGGGGGGCCTCCCACAATGAGCAGTTCTTC.

This clonotype was seen repeatedly, ten times or more. The rearrangement joins TRBV28 to TRBJ2-1; 9 positions match TRBD2. The V gene end was trimmed by 2 bases and the J gene end by 0 bases; junction bases not matched to a gene: 8. The CDR3 length is 18 residues. The germline V gene has CDR1 MDHEN and CDR2 SYDVKM. CDR3 DNA sequence: TGTGCCAGCAGTTTACGCGGGGGGGTATCAAGCTCCTACAATGAGCAGTTCTTC. This translates into CASSLRGGVSSSYNEQFF.

Regarding this clonotype: A much larger clone lies one base from this, so it may be a read error. The chain links TRBV20-1 to TRBJ2-5; D is unresolved. Germline CDR1 reads DFQATT; CDR2 reads SNEGSKA (reference sequence). V shed 1 base and J shed 2 bases, with 11 bases lying between them. The CDR3 covers 14 residues. The CDR3 bases are TGCAGTGCTAGAGCGGGCCTTCTTCAAGAGACCCAGTACTTC. Its translation is CSARAGLLQETQYF.

The chain is built from TRBV5-1 and TRBJ2-5, with D possibly matching TRBD1 (6 bases). V shed 3 bases and J shed 5 bases, with 17 bases lying between them. CDR1 and CDR2 from the germline V gene are SGHRS and YFSETQ. The CDR3 runs 15 residues. CDR3 sequence (DNA): TGCGCCAGCAGCTCAGCCTGGGGACACGGGGAGACCCAGTACTTC. Translation: CASSSAWGHGETQYF.

The gene calls are TRBV20-1 and TRBJ2-7; maybe TRBD1 (6 bases). V lost 3 bases and J lost 4, with 19 bases in between. Per the germline V gene, CDR1 is DFQATT and CDR2 is SNEGSKA (reference sequence). The CDR3 has 15 residues. This CDR3 is CSASGSGTLFYEQYF. The CDR3, as DNA: TGCAGTGCTAGTGGATCCGGGACACTGTTTTACGAGCAGTACTTC.

In its sample, this clonotype was seen a few times. This chain links TRBV6-5 with TRBJ2-3, with a weak D call TRBD1 (5 bases). The V and J ends lost 3 bases and 5 bases respectively, with 12 bases between them. CDR3 length equals 14 residues. Germline V CDR1 and CDR2: MNHEY, SVGAGI. CDR3 protein: CASSYLLGRDTQYF. For the CDR3, the DNA is TGTGCCAGCAGTTATCTACTGGGGCGAGATACGCAGTATTTT.

This clonotype has just a few counts. The DNA of the CDR3 is TGCAGTGCTAGCGGACAGGGTGTACAAGAGACCCAGTACTTC. It yields the protein CSASGQGVQETQYF. This sequence joins TRBV20-1 and TRBJ2-5, with 8 bases identical to TRBD1. From germline, CDR1 is DFQATT and CDR2 SNEGSKA (reference sequence). The CDR3 consists of 14 residues. Trimming cost V 3 bases and J 2 bases; bases outside gene matches: 5.

This clonotype was counted between two and nine times. The chain employs TRBV5-1 and TRBJ2-7, with TRBD1 matching 7 bases. After removal of 1 base from V and 4 bases from J, the junction contained 8 bases not matched to a gene. Germline V gives CDR1 SGHRS, CDR2 YFSETQ. CDR3 length equals 15 residues. CDR3 in DNA: TGCGCCAGCAGCTTGTTCACAGGGGCTGAATACGAGCAGTACTTC. It yields the protein CASSLFTGAEYEQYF.

This clonotype was seen many times. The V and J genes are TRBV5-1 and TRBJ2-7; 12 bases match TRBD2. This CDR3 contains 15 residues. Per the germline V gene, CDR1 is SGHRS and CDR2 is YFSETQ. With 5 bases clipped from V and 1 base from J, the junction kept 4 bases outside the gene matches. The CDR3: CASSSLAGGSYEQYF. Here the CDR3 DNA reads TGCGCCAGCAGTTCACTAGCGGGAGGATCCTACGAGCAGTACTTC.

This clonotype was detected many times. The V gene is TRBV6-5, the J gene TRBJ2-1; 7 bases align to TRBD2. Trimming took 2 bases from V and 5 from J; bases not matched to a gene: 0. Germline CDR1 MNHEY, CDR2 SVGAGI. This CDR3 spans 13 amino acids. The CDR3 DNA reads TGTGCCAGCAGTTACACTAGCGACAATGAGCAGTTCTTC. It encodes CASSYTSDNEQFF.

This clonotype came up a few times. The CDR3 DNA reads TGCGCCAGCAGCTTTCTCCCGGGACCGCCAAAAGAGACCCAGTACTTC. Protein product: CASSFLPGPPKETQYF. The rearrangement joins TRBV5-1 to TRBJ2-5; D might be TRBD1 or TRBD2, each matching 5 bases. The CDR3 consists of 16 residues. Per the germline V gene, CDR1 is SGHRS and CDR2 is YFSETQ. The V end lost 2 bases, the J end lost 3 bases, and 17 bases lay between the germline ends.

This clonotype has only a few counts. The chain uses TRBV7-2 and TRBJ2-2; 9 bases map to TRBD1. After removal of 5 bases from V and 6 bases from J, the junction contained 7 bases not matched to a gene. Germline V gene sequence: CDR1 SGHTA, CDR2 FQGNSA. The CDR3 has 15 amino acids. CDR3 coding DNA: TGTGCCAGCAGCATTAGGACAGGGGAACCCGGGGAGCTGTTTTTT. Translation: CASSIRTGEPGELFF.